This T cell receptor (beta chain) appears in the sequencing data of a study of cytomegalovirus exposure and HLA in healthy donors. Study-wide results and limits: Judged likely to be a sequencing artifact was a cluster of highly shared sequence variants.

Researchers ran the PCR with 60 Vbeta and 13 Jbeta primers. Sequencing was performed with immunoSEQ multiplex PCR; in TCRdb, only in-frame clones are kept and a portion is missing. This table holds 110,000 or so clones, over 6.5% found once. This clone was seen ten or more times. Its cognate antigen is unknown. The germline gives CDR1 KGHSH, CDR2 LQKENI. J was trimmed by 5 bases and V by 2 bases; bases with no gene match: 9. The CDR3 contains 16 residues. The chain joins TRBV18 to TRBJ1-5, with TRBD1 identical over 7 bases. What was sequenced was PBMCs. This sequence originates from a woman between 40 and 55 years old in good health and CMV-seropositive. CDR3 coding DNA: TGTGCCAGCTCACCAAGACGAGAGGGGGCGGATCAGCCCCAGCATTTT. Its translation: CASSPRREGADQPQHF. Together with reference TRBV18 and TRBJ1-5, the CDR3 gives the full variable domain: NAGVMQNPRHLVRRRGQEARLRCSPMKGHSHVYWYRQLPEEGLKFMVYLQKENIIDESGMPKERFSAEFPKEGPSILRIQQVVRGDSAAYFCASSPRREGADQPQHFGDGTRLSIL.